The rows below give T cell receptor beta chains drawn from one sample of a study of response to subunit inactivated influenza vaccine. TCRdb re-analysed the RT-PCR reads in MiXCR, keeping a single row per CDR3 protein. Of around 480,000 distinct CDR3 sequences listed, 9.5% to 12% are singletons. The sample here was PBMCs from blood, taken 35 to 45 days after vaccination. All receptors come from a man aged 50-59 years who received an inactivated influenza vaccine. The CDR3 runs from the conserved cysteine through the conserved F or W. Fields, in order: D gene, V gene, clone size, J gene, CDR3 protein, CDR3 DNA. D genes are given only for firm matches. A clone size is listed for some rows: how often the clone was seen (once, few, many), or a class if it is expanded.

d_call: NA; v_call: TRBV29-1; clone_size: NA; j_call: TRBJ1-5; cdr3_aa: CSVVGARGQPQHF; cdr3_nt: TGCAGCGTTGTAGGGGCCCGCGGTCAGCCCCAGCATTTT
d_call: NA; v_call: TRBV7-8; clone_size: NA; j_call: TRBJ2-5; cdr3_aa: CASSLDPGQETQYF; cdr3_nt: TGTGCCAGCAGCTTAGACCCAGGGCAAGAGACCCAGTACTTC
d_call: TRBD1; v_call: TRBV3-1; clone_size: NA; j_call: TRBJ1-5; cdr3_aa: CASSPKGQGGQPQHF; cdr3_nt: TGTGCCAGCAGCCCCAAGGGACAGGGAGGTCAGCCCCAGCATTTT
d_call: TRBD1; v_call: TRBV5-5; clone_size: NA; j_call: TRBJ1-5; cdr3_aa: CASSWDSVNQPQHF; cdr3_nt: TGTGCCAGCAGTTGGGACAGCGTCAATCAGCCCCAGCATTTT
d_call: TRBD1; v_call: TRBV12-3/TRBV12-4; clone_size: many; j_call: TRBJ1-1; cdr3_aa: CASSFGTANTEAFF; cdr3_nt: TGTGCCAGCAGTTTCGGGACAGCAAACACTGAAGCTTTCTTT
d_call: NA; v_call: TRBV29-1; clone_size: many; j_call: TRBJ2-1; cdr3_aa: CSVNRGGVYNEQFF; cdr3_nt: TGCAGCGTTAACCGAGGGGGGGTATACAATGAGCAGTTCTTC
d_call: NA; v_call: TRBV5-6; clone_size: NA; j_call: TRBJ2-4; cdr3_aa: CASSLGTAAKNIQYF; cdr3_nt: TGTGCCAGCAGCTTGGGGACAGCAGCCAAAAACATTCAGTACTTC
d_call: NA; v_call: TRBV20-1; clone_size: NA; j_call: TRBJ2-7; cdr3_aa: CSATLPWDPYEQYF; cdr3_nt: TGCAGTGCCACACTCCCGTGGGACCCCTACGAGCAGTACTTC
d_call: NA; v_call: TRBV5-1; clone_size: NA; j_call: TRBJ2-5; cdr3_aa: CASSLAGSAEYF; cdr3_nt: TGCGCCAGCAGCTTGGCAGGGTCGGCGGAGTACTTC
d_call: NA; v_call: TRBV20-1; clone_size: NA; j_call: TRBJ2-5; cdr3_aa: CSARHGGPETQYF; cdr3_nt: TGCAGTGCTAGACATGGGGGGCCAGAGACCCAGTACTTC
d_call: TRBD1; v_call: TRBV11-2; clone_size: NA; j_call: TRBJ1-6; cdr3_aa: CASSLGDSSPLHF; cdr3_nt: TGTGCCAGCAGCCTCGGGGACAGTTCACCCCTCCACTTT
d_call: NA; v_call: TRBV4-1; clone_size: few; j_call: TRBJ2-7; cdr3_aa: CASRYREQTPYEQYF; cdr3_nt: TGCGCCAGCCGATACCGGGAACAGACACCCTACGAGCAGTACTTC